This T cell receptor (beta chain) was profiled in a study of T-cell reconstitution after alpha-beta-depleted transplantation in children. Study-level points and caveats: At around two months after transplant, the alpha-beta T cells were reportedly derived from several hundred expanded clones that came from non-depleted graft cells. Newly made T cells mostly supplied T-cell counts and diversity one year after transplant. Several patients had high TCRbeta diversity at day 60; it came from surviving recipient T cells and thymic progenitors.

In germline, CDR1 is DFQATT, CDR2 SNEGSKA (reference sequence). This CDR3 is 13 amino acids long. V lost 4 bases to trimming and J lost 1 base, with 9 bases between them. This clonotype was observed many times. Its antigen remains unknown. During its preparation, the TCRbeta library received unique molecular identifiers. TCRdb passed the PCR reads through MiXCR, listing each CDR3 protein once. The table lists about 830,000 distinct CDR3 sequences, roughly 16% of them singletons. The V call is TRBV20-1, the J call TRBJ2-3; the D is unclear. The input for sequencing was PBMCs, mostly from graft donor cells, taken 360 days after TCRalphabeta/CD19-depleted stem cell transplant. The source of this sequence is a male patient younger than 18 who had a stem cell transplant for acute lymphoblastic leukemia, so the T cells may come from the graft donor. CDR3 amino acids: CSAKRPGTDTQYF. CDR3 bases: TGCAGTGCTAAGAGGCCTGGCACAGATACGCAGTATTTT.